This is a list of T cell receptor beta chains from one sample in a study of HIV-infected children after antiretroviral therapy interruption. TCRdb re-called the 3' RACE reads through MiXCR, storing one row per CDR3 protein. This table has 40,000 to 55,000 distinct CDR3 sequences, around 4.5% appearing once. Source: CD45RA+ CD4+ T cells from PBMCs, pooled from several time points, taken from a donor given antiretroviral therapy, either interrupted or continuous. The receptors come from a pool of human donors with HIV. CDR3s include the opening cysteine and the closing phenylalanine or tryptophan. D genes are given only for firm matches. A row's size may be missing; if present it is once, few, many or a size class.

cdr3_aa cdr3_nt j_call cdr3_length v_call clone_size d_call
CASSGELGDTQYF TGCGCCAGCAGCGGGGAACTCGGGGATACGCAGTATTTT TRBJ2-3 13 TRBV5-1 NA NA
CASSFRIQSGANVLTF TGTGCCAGCAGCTTTAGGATTCAATCTGGGGCCAACGTCCTGACTTTC TRBJ2-6 16 TRBV7-2 many NA
CASSTSRDTQYF TGTGCCAGCAGCACTAGTCGAGATACGCAGTATTTT TRBJ2-3 12 TRBV12-3/TRBV12-4 many NA
CSARIGTGAENTEAFF TGCAGTGCTAGAATCGGGACAGGGGCGGAGAACACTGAAGCTTTCTTT TRBJ1-1 16 TRBV20-1 many TRBD1
CASSLVGASTEAFF TGTGCCAGCAGCTTAGTGGGGGCGAGCACTGAAGCTTTCTTT TRBJ1-1 14 TRBV7-2 NA NA
CASSPRTSGGPKDTQYF TGTGCCAGCAGCCCCCGGACTAGCGGGGGGCCCAAAGATACGCAGTATTTT TRBJ2-3 17 TRBV7-2 many TRBD2
CASSYHQETQYF TGTGCCAGCAGCTACCACCAAGAGACCCAGTACTTC TRBJ2-5 12 TRBV6-7 NA NA
CASQRAYEQYF TGTGCCAGCCAAAGGGCTTACGAGCAGTACTTC TRBJ2-7 11 TRBV6-2/TRBV6-3 many NA
CSVSVTLGETDTQYF TGCAGCGTCTCCGTGACACTGGGGGAGACAGATACGCAGTATTTT TRBJ2-3 15 TRBV29-1 many NA
CASSASDTQYF TGTGCCAGCAGTGCTTCAGATACGCAGTATTTT TRBJ2-3 11 TRBV2 many NA
CSAYRDRGFEQYF TGCAGTGCGTACCGGGACAGGGGCTTCGAGCAGTACTTC TRBJ2-7 13 TRBV20-1 few TRBD1
CASSFPGLHNNEQFF TGTGCCAGCAGTTTTCCTGGACTCCATAACAATGAGCAGTTCTTC TRBJ2-1 15 TRBV12-3/TRBV12-4 many NA
CSARDGRTYGYTF TGCAGTGCTAGAGATGGACGGACTTATGGCTACACCTTC TRBJ1-2 13 TRBV20-1 many NA
CASSYSGTGMYGYTF TGTGCCAGCAGTTACTCCGGGACAGGGATGTATGGCTACACCTTC TRBJ1-2 15 TRBV6-6 many TRBD1
CAIGSWDSDNTGELFF TGTGCCATCGGGTCCTGGGACAGTGATAACACCGGGGAGCTGTTTTTT TRBJ2-2 16 TRBV10-3 few TRBD1
CSALLSSYEQYF TGCAGTGCATTACTGAGCTCCTACGAGCAGTACTTC TRBJ2-7 12 TRBV20-1 many NA
CASRQGLQETQYF TGTGCCAGCAGACAGGGATTACAAGAGACCCAGTACTTC TRBJ2-5 13 TRBV2 many NA
CASSFFMALPYQPQHF TGTGCCAGCAGTTTCTTTATGGCTCTCCCATATCAGCCCCAGCATTTT TRBJ1-5 16 TRBV6-2/TRBV6-3 many NA
CASSLDVQLFF TGTGCCAGCAGCTTAGATGTACAGCTGTTTTTT TRBJ2-2 11 TRBV7-2 many NA
CASRSGGLSETQYF TGTGCCAGCAGGTCAGGGGGATTGAGCGAGACCCAGTACTTC TRBJ2-5 14 TRBV28 many TRBD1
CASSPKPGQGFTEAFF TGTGCCAGCAGCCCAAAGCCGGGACAGGGGTTCACTGAAGCTTTCTTT TRBJ1-1 16 TRBV5-6 many TRBD1
CASSFSGGASYNEQFF TGTGCCAGCAGCTTTTCCGGGGGGGCTTCCTACAATGAGCAGTTCTTC TRBJ2-1 16 TRBV9 many TRBD2
CASSGVPGAGGYGYTF TGTGCCAGTAGTGGCGTCCCCGGAGCAGGGGGCTACGGCTACACCTTC TRBJ1-2 16 TRBV19 many TRBD1
CASSELAGLMETQYF TGTGCCAGCAGCGAACTAGCGGGGTTGATGGAGACCCAGTACTTC TRBJ2-5 15 TRBV7-3 many TRBD2
CASSLADRAVLEQYF TGTGCCAGCAGTTTAGCGGACAGGGCTGTTCTCGAGCAGTACTTC TRBJ2-7 15 TRBV28 many TRBD1
CSISDVIHGEQYF TGCAGCATCTCGGACGTTATACACGGGGAGCAGTACTTC TRBJ2-7 13 TRBV29-1 many NA
CASRNIANYGYTF TGTGCCAGCAGAAACATAGCTAACTATGGCTACACCTTC TRBJ1-2 13 TRBV6-2/TRBV6-3 many NA
CASSLTPGTGEFF TGTGCCAGCAGCTTAACTCCCGGGACAGGGGAGTTCTTC TRBJ2-1 13 TRBV7-3 NA TRBD1
CSVAYAQQAPQHF TGCAGCGTCGCTTATGCACAGCAAGCGCCCCAGCATTTT TRBJ1-5 13 TRBV29-1 medium-sized NA
CASSPGTGAGANVLTF TGTGCCAGCAGTCCTGGGACAGGGGCTGGGGCCAACGTCCTGACTTTC TRBJ2-6 16 TRBV28 many TRBD1
CSVAVSLNTEAFF TGCAGCGTTGCGGTCAGCTTGAACACTGAAGCTTTCTTT TRBJ1-1 13 TRBV29-1 many NA
CASSWGGADTQYF TGCGCCAGCAGCTGGGGAGGGGCAGATACGCAGTATTTT TRBJ2-3 13 TRBV5-1 many TRBD2
CASSVNYEQYF TGTGCCAGCAGTGTGAACTACGAGCAGTACTTC TRBJ2-7 11 TRBV6-1 many NA
CASSFRDQPQHF TGTGCCAGCAGTTTCCGGGACCAGCCCCAGCATTTT TRBJ1-5 12 TRBV27 many NA
CASSSETVLLEPQHF TGTGCCAGCAGTTCCGAGACGGTGCTATTGGAACCCCAGCATTTT TRBJ1-5 15 TRBV28 many NA
CASGGPSPGGRGVSDTQYF TGTGCCAGCGGGGGCCCGAGCCCAGGGGGGCGGGGGGTTTCAGATACGCAGTATTTT TRBJ2-3 19 TRBV2 many NA
CASSPKGGGPYNEQFF TGTGCCAGCAGCCCCAAAGGGGGGGGACCCTACAATGAGCAGTTCTTC TRBJ2-1 16 TRBV7-2 many NA
CASTANNPQNSLQYF TGTGCCAGCACAGCGAACAACCCGCAAAACTCTCTTCAGTACTTC TRBJ2-4 15 TRBV2 few NA
CSARGTGGYEKLFF TGCAGTGCTAGGGGGACAGGGGGCTACGAAAAACTGTTTTTT TRBJ1-4 14 TRBV20-1 many TRBD1
CAWSVLFTNSPLHF TGTGCCTGGAGTGTATTATTTACAAATTCACCCCTCCACTTT TRBJ1-6 14 TRBV30 many NA
CASTDRGAIQYF TGTGCCAGCACCGACAGGGGGGCCATTCAGTACTTC TRBJ2-4 12 TRBV28 few TRBD1
CASTSTNGGNQPQHF TGTGCCAGCACCTCAACTAACGGGGGCAATCAGCCCCAGCATTTT TRBJ1-5 15 TRBV7-9 NA NA
CASSGRGTREQFF TGTGCCAGCAGTGGGCGAGGGACGCGCGAGCAGTTCTTC TRBJ2-1 13 TRBV25-1 many NA
CASSLGAGGSTDTQYF TGTGCCAGCAGCCTCGGCGCGGGGGGAAGCACAGATACGCAGTATTTT TRBJ2-3 16 TRBV3-1 many TRBD2
CASSEGDKGYEKLFF TGTGCCAGCAGTGAGGGGGACAAGGGGTATGAAAAACTGTTTTTT TRBJ1-4 15 TRBV6-1 many NA
CAIRPPGLEASEQFF TGTGCCATCAGGCCCCCGGGACTAGAGGCCAGTGAGCAGTTCTTC TRBJ2-1 15 TRBV10-3 few TRBD2
CASKRYEQYF TGTGCCAGCAAGCGTTACGAGCAGTACTTC TRBJ2-7 10 TRBV6-1 many NA
CASSLAGVGNTEAFF TGCGCCAGCAGCTTGGCCGGGGTGGGGAACACTGAAGCTTTCTTT TRBJ1-1 15 TRBV5-1 many NA
CASSPRGTDEKLFF TGTGCCAGCAGCCCCAGGGGGACAGATGAAAAACTGTTTTTT TRBJ1-4 14 TRBV12-3/TRBV12-4 many TRBD1